A selection of T cell receptor beta chains follows, all from one sample in a study of blood T cell repertoires in COVID-19. Using immunoSEQ multiplex PCR, the repertoire was profiled, and TCRdb retains in-frame clones only, with some absent. The data contain some 95,000 clones, about 81% of them singletons. Input material: peripheral blood. The receptors were sampled from a man aged 65 to 85 with acute or convalescent COVID-19. The CDR3 runs from the conserved cysteine through the conserved F or W. A D gene is named only where the DNA matches it firmly. A row's size may be missing; if present it is once, few, many or a size class.

>TRBV20-1|-|TRBJ2-5|few
CSARRETQYF
TGCAGTGCTAGGAGAGAGACCCAGTACTTC
>TRBV28|TRBD1|TRBJ2-7|once
CASSFGDSYEQYF
TGTGCCAGCAGTTTTGGGGACAGTTACGAGCAGTACTTC
>TRBV6-5|TRBD2|TRBJ2-1|few
CASKGSGSLGEQFF
TGTGCCAGCAAAGGTAGCGGGAGTTTAGGTGAGCAGTTCTTC
>TRBV5-1|-|TRBJ1-1|-
CASRRQGINTEAFF
TGCGCCAGCAGACGTCAGGGAATAAACACTGAAGCTTTCTTT
>TRBV2|-|TRBJ2-5|-
CASHRGSQETQYF
TGTGCCAGCCACCGTGGCAGCCAAGAGACCCAGTACTTC
>TRBV21-1|-|TRBJ2-5|once
CASSNRRTQETQYF
TGTGCCAGCAGCAATAGGAGGACCCAAGAGACCCAGTACTTC
>TRBV5-6|TRBD1|TRBJ1-4|few
CASSLVGGPGEKLFF
TGTGCCAGCAGCTTGGTAGGGGGCCCGGGAGAAAAACTGTTTTTT
>TRBV11-2|TRBD1|TRBJ1-2|-
CASSYRTGIVYGYTF
TGTGCCAGCAGCTATAGGACAGGTATCGTCTATGGCTACACCTTC
>TRBV28|TRBD2|TRBJ2-7|-
CASSLGGLAGSYEQYF
TGTGCCAGCAGTTTGGGCGGTCTAGCGGGTTCCTACGAGCAGTACTTC
>TRBV14|TRBD1|TRBJ1-2|-
CASSPGQNLYGYTF
TGTGCCAGCAGCCCGGGACAGAACCTTTATGGCTACACCTTC
>TRBV18|-|TRBJ2-5|-
CASSPPVEPGETQYF
TGTGCCAGCTCACCACCGGTGGAGCCTGGAGAGACCCAGTACTTC
>TRBV11-2|-|TRBJ2-2|-
CASSIQTGTPNTGELFF
TGTGCCAGCAGCATACAGACCGGGACACCGAACACCGGGGAGCTGTTTTTT
>TRBV5-6|-|TRBJ1-5|-
CASSLRLSNQPQHF
TGTGCCAGCAGCTTGCGACTGAGCAATCAGCCCCAGCATTTT
>TRBV28|TRBD2|TRBJ2-3|-
CASSLAGAEDTQYF
TGTGCCAGCAGTCTAGCGGGAGCCGAAGATACGCAGTATTTT
>TRBV18|-|TRBJ2-1|-
CASSLRGWTSYNEQFF
TGTGCCAGCTCACTCCGGGGGTGGACCTCCTACAATGAGCAGTTCTTC
>TRBV27|TRBD1|TRBJ2-1|-
CASAGGISSYNEQFF
TGTGCCAGCGCAGGGGGAATAAGCTCCTACAATGAGCAGTTCTTC
>TRBV11-2|TRBD1|TRBJ1-2|-
CASSRGQGSNYGYTF
TGTGCCAGCAGCCGGGGACAGGGCTCCAACTATGGCTACACCTTC